The clone carrying this T cell receptor (beta chain) was recorded a few times. What it binds is not known. TCRdb re-called the 5' RACE reads with MiXCR, one entry per CDR3 protein. The top ten clones hold 40% of a sample with about 130,000 distinct CDR3 sequences, 8% to 10% of them seen once. Germline V CDR1 and CDR2: LNHDA, SQIVND (reference sequence). The CDR3 covers 15 residues. V was pared by 6 bases and J by 8 bases, with 14 bases of the junction left unmatched. This specimen comes from a study of T cells after yellow fever vaccination. Study-level information: Each low-cell-number fraction was prepared by means of SMART-Seq v4 Ultra Low Input. Study-wide findings and caveats: A minor fraction of clonotypes spanned both CD4 and CD8 compartments. Among primary-vaccination clones, most reappeared after the booster, at just under 98% for CD4 and about 90% for CD8.

The clonotype was recovered from a man between 18 and 29 years old who received the YFV17D yellow fever vaccine. Sequences were derived from CD8+ T cells sorted from PBMCs, sampled on the day of the yellow fever booster vaccination. The chain recombines TRBV19 with TRBJ1-2; 8 positions agree with TRBD1. CDR3 amino acids: CASRPSGGADRGYTF. The CDR3 DNA reads as TGTGCCAGTAGACCCTCAGGGGGCGCGGATAGGGGCTACACCTTC.